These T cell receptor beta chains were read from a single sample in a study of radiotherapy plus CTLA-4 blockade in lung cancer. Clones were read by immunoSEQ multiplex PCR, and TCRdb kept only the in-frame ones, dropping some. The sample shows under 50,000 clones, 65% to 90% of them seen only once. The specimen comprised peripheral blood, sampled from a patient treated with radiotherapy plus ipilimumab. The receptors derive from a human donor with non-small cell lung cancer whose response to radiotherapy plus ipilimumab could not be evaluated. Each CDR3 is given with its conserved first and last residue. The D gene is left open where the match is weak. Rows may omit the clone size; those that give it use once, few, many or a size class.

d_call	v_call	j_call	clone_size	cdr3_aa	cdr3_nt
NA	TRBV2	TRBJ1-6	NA	CASSDANLRGVGSPLHF	TGTGCCAGCAGTGACGCGAACCTCCGGGGGGTTGGATCACCCCTCCACTTT
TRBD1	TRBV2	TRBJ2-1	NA	CASSGGQRYNEQFF	TGTGCCAGCAGTGGGGGACAGAGATACAATGAGCAGTTCTTC
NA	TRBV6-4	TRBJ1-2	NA	CASRGWAGRGPRSGYTF	TGTGCCAGCAGGGGCTGGGCGGGCCGCGGGCCCCGGTCGGGCTACACCTTC
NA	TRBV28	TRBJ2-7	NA	CASSRTGGFYEQYF	TGTGCCAGCAGCCGGACAGGAGGGTTCTACGAGCAGTACTTC
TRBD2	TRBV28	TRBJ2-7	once	CASIRSGGYEQYF	TGTGCCAGCATACGCTCCGGGGGGTACGAGCAGTACTTC
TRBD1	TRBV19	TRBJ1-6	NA	CATRAPGQGYNSPLHF	TGTGCCACCAGAGCTCCGGGACAGGGTTATAATTCACCCCTCCACTTT
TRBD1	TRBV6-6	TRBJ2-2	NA	CASTGQETGELFF	TGTGCCAGCACCGGACAGGAGACCGGGGAGCTGTTTTTT
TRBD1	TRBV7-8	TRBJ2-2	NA	CASRGGSGGELFF	TGTGCCAGCCGAGGGGGCTCGGGCGGGGAGCTGTTTTTT
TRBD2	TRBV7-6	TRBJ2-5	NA	CASSSVASGYETQYF	TGTGCCAGCAGCTCCGTGGCTAGCGGGTATGAAACCCAGTACTTC
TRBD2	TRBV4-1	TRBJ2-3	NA	CASSQSRGLVYADTQYF	TGCGCCAGCAGCCAATCCAGAGGACTAGTTTATGCAGATACGCAGTATTTT